This entry describes one TCR beta chain. The antigen remains unidentified. The data originate from a study of vaccination effects on CD4 cells after COVID-19. The CDR3 covers 15 residues. The V end was cut by 3 bases, the J end by 6 bases, with 17 bases between. Per germline, CDR1 SGHRS and CDR2 YFSETQ. Study results and caveats: Few convalescent patients, and no early post-infection timepoints, were available to the study. Only a single clone (1 of 255 vaccine-induced clones in healthy vaccinees) cross-reacted with common cold coronaviruses. Vaccine- and infection-induced clones showed marked clonal contraction late following vaccination.

Following a 10-day culture, CD4+ T cells were purified. Method: immunoSEQ multiplex PCR; TCRdb's copy keeps in-frame clones and lacks some. Among tens of thousands of clones listed, roughly 79% were seen once. The sample consisted of CD4+ T cells from PBMCs cultured without peptide, taken before COVID-19 vaccination. The receptor comes from a human donor who received a COVID-19 vaccine. The chain carries TRBV5-1 and TRBJ2-3; a weak D match, TRBD1 (5 bases). CDR3 sequence: CASSSGASSGDTQYF. DNA of the CDR3: TGCGCCAGCAGCTCTGGGGCCTCCTCCGGCGATACGCAGTATTTT.